This T cell receptor beta chain was found in a study of OX40 agonist ivuxolimab in advanced cancers. The overall study: Three patients had partial responses: one hepatocellular carcinoma, two cutaneous melanoma. Findings of the study overall: CD8+ T cells showed, on average, more clonal expansion than CD4+ cells. In the 0.1 to 3.0 mg/kg range, CD4+ and CD8+ blood T cells had expanded clonally by week 6.

The protocol was immunoSEQ multiplex PCR, while the TCRdb copy is restricted to in-frame clones and leaves out a portion. The profile shows approximately 23,000 clones, about 86% of them singletons. The CDR3 loop spans 15 amino acids. The germline V gene has CDR1 SGHTA and CDR2 FQGTGA. As to this clone: Its specificity is not known.

Source: CD4+ or CD8+ T cells sorted from blood, taken in a trial of the OX40 agonist ivuxolimab. This sequence joins TRBV7-3 and TRBJ2-5, with TRBD2 identical over 7 bases. The J call may be in error: the DNA end matches TRBJ2-7 better. This clonotype was obtained from an adult with an advanced solid tumor such as melanoma, head and neck, liver or kidney cancer. This chain's CDR3 is CASSLFGGSSYEQYF. The CDR3 DNA is TGTGCCAGCAGCTTATTTGGCGGGAGCTCCTACGAGCAGTACTTC.